This TCR beta chain was documented in a study of yellow fever vaccine responses in identical twins. The CDR3 totals 13 residues. Germline V CDR1 and CDR2: MGHDK, SYGVNS. V was shortened by 5 bases and J by 3 bases, with 10 bases between the two germline ends. This clonotype was detected only once. Its matching antigen is unknown. Study results and caveats: Reports say the vaccine T cell response in twins looked partly convergent and partly personalized.

TCRdb processed the RT-PCR reads anew with MiXCR; each CDR3 protein has one entry. The sample yields approximately 9,700 distinct CDR3 sequences, approximately 82% seen once. The source was T cells from blood (PBMCs), unsorted or a sorted subset (not recorded which), collected before or after yellow fever vaccination (not recorded which). The sequence derives from a woman between 18 and 29 years old who received the yellow fever vaccine. The genes are TRBV25-1 and TRBJ2-5; D not certain. The CDR3 spells CASSPDLEETQYF. In nucleotides, the CDR3 is TGTGCCAGCAGTCCAGACCTCGAAGAGACCCAGTACTTC.